Following are 18 T cell receptor beta chains from one sample sequenced in a study of cytomegalovirus exposure and HLA in healthy donors. PCR involved 60 Vbeta and 13 Jbeta primers. Assay used: immunoSEQ multiplex PCR; TCRdb lists only in-frame clones, some missing. The repertoire includes about 130,000 clones, about two thirds of them detected once, and about 4% sits in the top ten. The sequenced sample consisted of PBMCs. The source of these receptors is a man aged 25-45 years in good health and CMV-seronegative.

The rearrangement joins TRBV11-2 to TRBJ1-1; TRBD1 agrees at 9 bases. Germline values: CDR1 SGHAT, CDR2 FQNNGV. V dropped 6 bases and J dropped 4; count of bases not matched to a gene: 0. The CDR3 runs to 12 residues. The CDR3 protein is CASRDRGTEAFF. CDR3 nucleotide sequence: TGTGCCAGCAGGGACAGGGGCACTGAAGCTTTCTTT.

In its sample, this clone was seen a few times. V gene TRBV20-1 combines with J gene TRBJ1-2; no clear D gene. Trimming took off 4 bases at V and 8 bases at J, with 11 bases between the two ends. The CDR3 has 11 residues. Germline V gene sequence: CDR1 DFQATT, CDR2 SNEGSKA (reference sequence). The CDR3 DNA follows: TGCAGTGCTAATCGGGGAGGAGGCTACACCTTC. Translation: CSANRGGGYTF.

V usage is TRBV7-8 and J usage is TRBJ2-7; TRBD2 agrees at 7 bases. Germline CDR1 is SGHVS and CDR2 is FQNEAQ. The CDR3 contains 14 residues. V lost 0 bases, J lost 2 bases, and 1 base stayed unmatched. The CDR3 region has the DNA TGTGCCAGCAGCTTAGCGGGGGGGACCTACGAGCAGTACTTC. This encodes CASSLAGGTYEQYF. The full variable domain, in which reference TRBV7-8 and TRBJ2-7 provide the parts outside the CDR3, is GAGVSQSPRYKVAKRGQDVALRCDPISGHVSLFWYQQALGQGPEFLTYFQNEAQLDKSGLPSDRFFAERPEGSVSTLKIQRTQQEDSAVYLCASSLAGGTYEQYFGPGTRLTVT.

This CDR3 is CASSPRLAGFGELFF. CDR3 nucleotide sequence: TGTGCCAGCAGCCCAAGACTAGCGGGGTTCGGGGAGCTGTTTTTT. The chain carries TRBV7-8 and TRBJ2-2; 11 bases fit TRBD2. J gave up 7 bases and V 5 bases, and 6 bases lay outside the gene matches. Germline assignment: CDR1 SGHVS and CDR2 FQNEAQ. The CDR3 contains 15 residues.

The J gene is TRBJ1-2, the V gene TRBV30; weak D call: TRBD1 (6 bases). CDR3 length equals 14 residues. Trimming left V 1 base short and J 2 bases short, with 11 bases between. In germline, CDR1 is GTSNPN, CDR2 SVGIG (reference sequence). The CDR3, as DNA: TGTGCCTGGAGTGGGGGGCATTCCAACTATGGCTACACCTTC. Its protein is CAWSGGHSNYGYTF.

DNA of the CDR3: TGTGCCAGCAGCTTAGCGGGACAGGGGGCGGAGACCCAGTACTTC. Amino acid sequence: CASSLAGQGAETQYF. The chain links TRBV7-9 to TRBJ2-5; TRBD1 agrees at 12 bases. The germline V gene has CDR1 SEHNR and CDR2 FQNEAQ (reference sequence). CDR3 length: 15 residues. Germline trimming cut 0 bases from V and 5 bases from J; bases unmatched to any gene: 1.

The chain carries TRBV28 and TRBJ2-7; D unclear. V dropped 5 bases and J dropped 6 bases, with 8 bases sitting between them. The CDR3 totals 11 residues. Germline values: CDR1 MDHEN, CDR2 SYDVKM. CDR3 nucleotides: TGTGCCAGCAGTGTCTACAGCGAGCAGTACTTC. Translation gives CASSVYSEQYF.

This chain joins TRBV11-2 and TRBJ2-1, with D maybe TRBD1 (7 bases). The germline V gene has CDR1 SGHAT and CDR2 FQNNGV. V lost 0 bases and J lost 9, with 12 bases in between. The CDR3 has 14 residues. CDR3 region: CASSLDPGGSEQFF. For the CDR3, the DNA is TGTGCCAGCAGCTTAGACCCAGGGGGGTCTGAGCAGTTCTTC.

This chain connects TRBV27 to TRBJ2-7; perhaps TRBD1 as D (6 bases). The CDR3 spans 16 residues. Trimming pared 5 bases from V and 0 bases from J, leaving 17 bases between. Germline assignment: CDR1 MNHEY and CDR2 SMNVEV (reference sequence). CDR3 coding DNA: TGTGCCAGCAGTCTACAGGGTGCCCCCCTCTCCTACGAGCAGTACTTC. Amino acids: CASSLQGAPLSYEQYF.

J is TRBJ2-7 and V is TRBV4-3; TRBD2 might be the D (5 bases). Trimming shortened V by 0 bases and J by 4 bases, and 13 bases separated the two germline ends. The germline V gene has CDR1 LGHNA and CDR2 YSLEER. The CDR3 is 15 residues long. The CDR3 nucleotides read TGCGCCAGCAGCCAAGACTACAAGGGAGCTTACGAGCAGTACTTC. Its protein is CASSQDYKGAYEQYF.

The rearrangement uses TRBV27 and TRBJ2-7; perhaps TRBD2 as D (5 bases). The germline CDR1 and CDR2 sequences are MNHEY and SMNVEV (reference sequence). The CDR3 sequence is 15 residues long. Trimming removed 5 bases at V and 6 bases at J, with 20 bases between. CDR3 protein: CASSITGISGVEQYF. The DNA for the CDR3 is TGTGCCAGCAGTATAACCGGGATAAGTGGGGTCGAGCAGTACTTC.

This chain connects TRBV9 to TRBJ1-3; 7 bases line up with TRBD1. Germline assignment: CDR1 SGDLS and CDR2 YYNGEE. J lost 5 bases, V lost 2 bases, and 13 bases had no gene match. The CDR3 is made up of 17 amino acids. CDR3 residues: CASSVDTGDGSRNTIYF. DNA for the CDR3: TGTGCCAGCAGCGTCGATACAGGGGACGGGAGTAGAAACACCATATATTTT.

This clone was seen once. V gene TRBV19 combines with J gene TRBJ2-7, with TRBD1 matching over 7 bases. The CDR3 length is 13 residues. Trimming at V came to 4 bases and at J to 0 bases, leaving 0 bases not matched to a gene. Germline CDR1 LNHDA, CDR2 SQIVND (reference sequence). CDR3 amino acids: CASSRQGSYEQYF. The CDR3 bases are TGTGCCAGTAGTAGACAGGGCTCCTACGAGCAGTACTTC.

The V and J genes are TRBV9 and TRBJ1-1; perhaps TRBD1 as D (5 bases). Deletions cut 0 bases from V and 1 base from J, with 10 bases between. Germline V gene lookup returns CDR1 SGDLS and CDR2 YYNGEE. This CDR3 spans 15 amino acids. CDR3 region: CASSVEPQENTEAFF. The CDR3 region has the DNA TGTGCCAGCAGCGTAGAACCACAGGAGAACACTGAAGCTTTCTTT.

The chain carries TRBV27 and TRBJ2-3; possibly TRBD2 for D (7 bases). Germline loops: CDR1 MNHEY, CDR2 SMNVEV (reference sequence). The CDR3 totals 15 residues. V lost 5 bases and J 5 bases, leaving 17 bases between the germline ends. For the CDR3, the DNA is TGTGCCAGCAGTATACGGCGGGGGCGGGGAGATACGCAGTATTTT. Its translation: CASSIRRGRGDTQYF.

The chain has TRBV2 and TRBJ1-1; D might be TRBD1 (5 bases). Germline V lookup: CDR1 SNHLY, CDR2 FYNNEI. Between the trimmed V and J ends, which lost 3 bases and 1 base, there was a span of 9 bases. This CDR3 is built from 14 residues. In DNA, the CDR3 is TGTGCCAGCAGTGACCAGGGAGGGAACACTGAAGCTTTCTTT. It yields the protein CASSDQGGNTEAFF.

The chain carries TRBV18 and TRBJ2-7; 7 positions match TRBD1. Trimming at V came to 6 bases and at J to 3 bases, leaving 14 bases not matched to a gene. CDR3 size: 16 residues. Germline V lookup: CDR1 KGHSH, CDR2 LQKENI. This chain's CDR3 is CASSRETGRVFYEQYF. In nucleotides, the CDR3 is TGTGCCAGCTCCCGAGAGACAGGGCGAGTTTTCTACGAGCAGTACTTC. Complete variable domain (other parts from reference TRBV18 and TRBJ2-7): NAGVMQNPRHLVRRRGQEARLRCSPMKGHSHVYWYRQLPEEGLKFMVYLQKENIIDESGMPKERFSAEFPKEGPSILRIQQVVRGDSAAYFCASSRETGRVFYEQYFGPGTRLTVT.

The genes are TRBV4-1 and TRBJ2-7; TRBD2 matches at 8 bases. The germline CDR1 and CDR2 sequences are MGHRA and YSYEKL. Unmatched junction bases numbered 6, after V lost 0 bases and J lost 5 bases. The CDR3 is 15 amino acids. The CDR3 nucleotides are TGCGCCAGCAGCCAAGATGCAAGGACTAGCAACGAGCAGTACTTC. Amino acids: CASSQDARTSNEQYF.